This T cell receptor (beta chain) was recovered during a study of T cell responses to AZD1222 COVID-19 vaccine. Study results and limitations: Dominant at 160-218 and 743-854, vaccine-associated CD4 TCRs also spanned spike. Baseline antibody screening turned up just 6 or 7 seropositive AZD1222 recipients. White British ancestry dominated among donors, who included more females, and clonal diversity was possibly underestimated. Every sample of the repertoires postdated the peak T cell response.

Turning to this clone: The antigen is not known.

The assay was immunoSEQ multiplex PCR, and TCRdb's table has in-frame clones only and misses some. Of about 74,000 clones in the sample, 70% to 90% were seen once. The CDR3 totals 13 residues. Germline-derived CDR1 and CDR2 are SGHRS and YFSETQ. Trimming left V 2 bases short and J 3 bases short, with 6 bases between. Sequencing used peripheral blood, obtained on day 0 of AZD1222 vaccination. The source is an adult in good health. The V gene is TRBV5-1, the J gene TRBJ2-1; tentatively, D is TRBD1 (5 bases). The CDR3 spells CASSLDSYNEQFF. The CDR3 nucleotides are TGCGCCAGCAGCTTAGACAGCTACAATGAGCAGTTCTTC. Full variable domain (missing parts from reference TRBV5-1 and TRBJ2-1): KAGVTQTPRYLIKTRGQQVTLSCSPISGHRSVSWYQQTPGQGLQFLFEYFSETQRNKGNFPGRFSGRQFSNSRSEMNVSTLELGDSALYLCASSLDSYNEQFFGPGTRLTVL.